These 28 T cell receptor beta chains were sequenced from one sample in a study of T cell responses to AZD1222 COVID-19 vaccine. Data came from immunoSEQ multiplex PCR; TCRdb stores just in-frame clones and leaves some out. This sample carries about 120,000 clones, around 94% of them seen once, and the ten largest clones take roughly 1.4%. The starting material was peripheral blood, obtained 28 days after the second AZD1222 dose. Receptor source: an adult who received the AZD1222 COVID-19 vaccine.

This clone came up once. The gene calls are TRBV2 and TRBJ1-1, with D tentatively TRBD1 (6 bases). Germline CDR1 reads SNHLY; CDR2 reads FYNNEI. The CDR3 runs 14 residues. Trimming took 1 base from V and 3 from J, leaving 9 bases between them. The chain's CDR3 is CASSEDRVYTEAFF. In DNA form, the CDR3 reads TGTGCCAGCAGTGAAGACAGGGTATACACTGAAGCTTTCTTT.

This chain uses TRBV2 with TRBJ1-2, with 7 bases lining up with TRBD1. Trimming cost V 6 bases and J 2 bases; bases outside gene matches: 6. This CDR3 spans 14 amino acids. The germline CDR1 and CDR2 sequences are SNHLY and FYNNEI. CDR3 DNA sequence: TGTGCCAGCAGGAAGACAGGGTTCAACTATGGCTACACCTTC. As protein: CASRKTGFNYGYTF.

The chain recombines TRBV19 with TRBJ2-1; D not certain. The CDR3 loop spans 12 amino acids. V lost 3 bases and J lost 9, with 9 bases in between. CDR1 and CDR2 from the germline V gene are LNHDA and SQIVND (reference sequence). CDR3 residues: CASSMVVGEQFF. The DNA for the CDR3 is TGTGCCAGTAGTATGGTGGTAGGTGAGCAGTTCTTC.

The chain couples TRBV19 to TRBJ2-3; D ambiguous. Germline CDR1 and CDR2: LNHDA and SQIVND (reference sequence). V gave up 7 bases and J gave up 4 bases, with 12 bases separating them. The CDR3 contains 13 residues. The chain's CDR3 is CASKVRLSDTQYF. The CDR3 DNA follows: TGTGCCAGTAAAGTCCGACTCTCAGATACGCAGTATTTT.

The chain joins TRBV3-1 (or the pseudogene TRBV3-2) to TRBJ1-6; D gene uncertain. The CDR3 sequence is 14 residues long. The germline V and J ends were trimmed by 0 bases and 6 bases, with 6 bases remaining between them. Germline CDR1 is LGHDT and CDR2 is YNNKEL (reference sequence). Here the CDR3 reads CASSQDSPNSPLHF. CDR3 in DNA: TGTGCCAGCAGCCAAGACAGTCCTAATTCACCCCTCCACTTT.

The chain links TRBV27 to TRBJ2-5; D ambiguous. Trimming removed 2 bases from V and 7 bases from J, with 5 bases in between. This CDR3 contains 11 residues. CDR1 is MNHEY and CDR2 is SMNVEV in the germline V gene (reference sequence). Written as DNA, the CDR3 is TGTGCCAGCAGTTTACCGGGGACCCAGTACTTC. It is translated as CASSLPGTQYF.

This clone has only one observation. The J gene is TRBJ2-1, the V gene TRBV4-1; weak D call: TRBD2 (5 bases). The CDR3 spans 14 residues. V lost 2 bases, J lost 9 bases, and 14 bases lay in between. Germline CDR1 is MGHRA and CDR2 is YSYEKL. The CDR3 coding sequence is TGCGCCAGCAGCCAACCTACTAGAGGACGTGAGCAGTTCTTC. Translating it yields CASSQPTRGREQFF.

This chain uses TRBV11-2 with TRBJ1-2; possibly TRBD1 for D (6 bases). From germline, CDR1 is SGHAT and CDR2 FQNNGV. This CDR3 comprises 14 residues. V was trimmed by 1 base and J by 2 bases, leaving 8 bases between them. CDR3: CASSLGQANYGYTF. The CDR3 DNA sequence: TGTGCCAGCAGCTTAGGACAGGCCAACTATGGCTACACCTTC. The full variable domain, completed using reference TRBV11-2 and TRBJ1-2, is EAGVAQSPRYKIIEKRQSVAFWCNPISGHATLYWYQQILGQGPKLLIQFQNNGVVDDSQLPKDRFSAERLKGVDSTLKIQPAKLEDSAVYLCASSLGQANYGYTFGSGTRLTVV.

This clone has a single count. V usage is TRBV5-8 and J usage is TRBJ2-3, with D perhaps matching TRBD2 (5 bases). Germline loops: CDR1 SGHTS, CDR2 YDEGEE. Trimming removed 1 base at V and 1 base at J, with 16 bases between. The CDR3 sequence is 17 residues long. CDR3 nucleotide sequence: TGTGCCAGCAGCTTGACGGGTAGGAGGTCAGGCACAGATACGCAGTATTTT. This gives the protein CASSLTGRRSGTDTQYF.

The chain links TRBV24-1 to TRBJ2-2; D is uncertain. Trimming cost V 0 bases and J 3 bases, with 10 bases left between them. The germline V gene encodes CDR1 KGHDR and CDR2 SFDVKD. This CDR3 comprises 16 residues. The CDR3 is CATSDLKVGDTGELFF. The CDR3 nucleotides are TGTGCCACCAGTGATTTGAAAGTGGGCGACACCGGGGAGCTGTTTTTT.

V gene TRBV5-1 combines with J gene TRBJ1-4, with 10 bases matching TRBD1. This CDR3 has 15 amino acids. Per germline, CDR1 SGHRS and CDR2 YFSETQ. With 4 bases clipped from V and 8 bases from J, the junction kept 8 bases outside the gene matches. The CDR3 nucleotides are TGCGCCAGCAGCAGAACCGGGACAGGGGACGAAAAACTGTTTTTT. As protein: CASSRTGTGDEKLFF. The entire variable domain, with the rest obtained from reference TRBV5-1 and TRBJ1-4, is as follows: KAGVTQTPRYLIKTRGQQVTLSCSPISGHRSVSWYQQTPGQGLQFLFEYFSETQRNKGNFPGRFSGRQFSNSRSEMNVSTLELGDSALYLCASSRTGTGDEKLFFGSGTQLSVL.

This chain uses TRBV27 with TRBJ2-2; 7 bases map to TRBD2. Trimming cost V 3 bases and J 1 base; bases outside gene matches: 5. CDR1 is MNHEY and CDR2 is SMNVEV in the germline V gene (reference sequence). The CDR3 sequence is 16 residues long. In DNA, the CDR3 is TGTGCCAGCAGTTTTCCGGCTAGCGGGAACACCGGGGAGCTGTTTTTT. This sequence encodes CASSFPASGNTGELFF.

V usage is TRBV19 and J usage is TRBJ2-7; 7 bases line up with TRBD1. The CDR3 is made up of 14 amino acids. V was pared by 5 bases and J by 1 base, with 5 bases of the junction left unmatched. Per the germline V gene, CDR1 is LNHDA and CDR2 is SQIVND (reference sequence). The CDR3 sequence is CASSLPGQSYEQYF. In nucleotides, the CDR3 is TGTGCCAGTAGTCTACCGGGACAGTCCTACGAGCAGTACTTC.

The V and J genes are TRBV13 and TRBJ1-1; D not resolved. The CDR3 consists of 12 residues. Germline assignment: CDR1 PRHDT and CDR2 FYEKMQ (reference sequence). Between the trimmed V and J ends, which lost 8 bases and 3 bases, there was a span of 10 bases. CDR3 DNA sequence: TGTGCCAGCCGCGGGGTGTACACTGAAGCTTTCTTT. Protein sequence: CASRGVYTEAFF.

The chain has TRBV9 and TRBJ1-1; D perhaps matches TRBD1 (5 bases). This CDR3 comprises 14 residues. From germline, CDR1 is SGDLS and CDR2 YYNGEE. Between the trimmed V and J ends, which lost 6 bases and 2 bases, there was a span of 14 bases. DNA for the CDR3: TGTGCCAGCACCCCGACAGCTTTAAACACTGAAGCTTTCTTT. Translation: CASTPTALNTEAFF. The complete variable domain, with remaining parts taken from reference TRBV9 and TRBJ1-1, reads DSGVTQTPKHLITATGQRVTLRCSPRSGDLSVYWYQQSLDQGLQFLIQYYNGEERAKGNILERFSAQQFPDLHSELNLSSLELGDSALYFCASTPTALNTEAFFGQGTRLTVV.

V usage is TRBV21-1 and J usage is TRBJ1-3; TRBD1 reflects the table's D call only, with no check against the DNA. TRBV21-1 is a recognized pseudogene. The CDR3 contains 17 residues. The CDR3 loop is CASSTDRFQAPGNTIYF. The CDR3 bases are TGTGCCAGCAGCACCGACCGGTTTCAGGCACCTGGAAACACCATATATTTT.

This clone was detected once. The chain links TRBV5-1 to TRBJ1-1; D possibly corresponds to TRBD1 (5 bases). V lost 0 bases to trimming and J lost 12 bases, with 12 bases between them. The germline V gene encodes CDR1 SGHRS and CDR2 YFSETQ. The CDR3 extends over 12 amino acids. For the CDR3, the DNA is TGCGCCAGCAGCTTGGGGCAGGGAAAATCTTTCTTT. Amino acid sequence: CASSLGQGKSFF.

This sequence joins TRBV27 and TRBJ2-3; 7 bases map to TRBD1. The CDR3 extends over 16 amino acids. Trimming took 4 bases from V and 2 from J; bases not matched to a gene: 9. Germline V gene data show CDR1 as MNHEY and CDR2 as SMNVEV (reference sequence). The CDR3 coding sequence is TGTGCCAGCAGTTGGACCGGGACAGCTTACACAGATACGCAGTATTTT. Translation: CASSWTGTAYTDTQYF.

The V call is TRBV18, the J call TRBJ1-4; D unclear. Germline-derived CDR1 and CDR2 are KGHSH and LQKENI. The V gene lost 3 bases and the J gene lost 7 bases, with 15 bases spanning the gap. CDR3 size: 15 residues. DNA for the CDR3: TGTGCCAGCTCACCTGGGAGCCCGCCGGGTGAAAAACTGTTTTTT. Translating it yields CASSPGSPPGEKLFF.

The V gene is TRBV10-3, the J gene TRBJ1-2, with 7 bases matching TRBD1. The trim removed 5 bases at V and 5 bases at J, leaving 11 bases unmatched. This CDR3 has 15 amino acids. Germline loops: CDR1 ENHRY, CDR2 SYGVKD. CDR3 protein: CAISSRAGGSYGYTF. DNA for the CDR3: TGTGCCATCAGTTCTCGGGCAGGGGGTTCTTATGGCTACACCTTC.

This chain joins TRBV2 and TRBJ1-6; no definite D call. The CDR3 loop spans 13 amino acids. Trimming shortened V by 4 bases and J by 6 bases, and 7 bases separated the two germline ends. From germline, CDR1 is SNHLY and CDR2 FYNNEI. The CDR3 protein is CASSASPNSPLHF. The DNA of the CDR3 is TGTGCCAGCAGTGCCAGCCCTAATTCACCCCTCCACTTT. The variable domain in full, with the rest retrieved from reference TRBV2 and TRBJ1-6, is EPEVTQTPSHQVTQMGQEVILRCVPISNHLYFYWYRQILGQKVEFLVSFYNNEISEKSEIFDDQFSVERPDGSNFTLKIRSTKLEDSAMYFCASSASPNSPLHFGNGTRLTVT.

The genes are TRBV10-3 and TRBJ2-7, with 10 bases aligning to TRBD1. Germline CDR1 ENHRY, CDR2 SYGVKD. The ends lost 7 bases at V and 3 bases at J; junction bases unmatched: 9. The CDR3 runs 15 residues. The CDR3 spells CAITGETGGSYEQYF. CDR3 nucleotide sequence: TGTGCCATCACTGGGGAGACAGGGGGCAGCTACGAGCAGTACTTC.

The chain links TRBV10-2 to TRBJ1-2, with 9 bases matching TRBD1. With 2 bases clipped from V and 8 bases from J, the junction kept 12 bases outside the gene matches. The CDR3 is made up of 16 amino acids. CDR1 and CDR2 (germline): WSHSY, SAAADI. CDR3 sequence: CASSEAEGQGIVGYTF. In DNA form, the CDR3 reads TGCGCCAGCAGTGAGGCGGAGGGACAGGGAATTGTGGGCTACACCTTC.

The genes are TRBV7-3 and TRBJ2-3; D unresolved. This CDR3 comprises 14 residues. V was shortened by 5 bases and J by 3 bases, with 12 bases between the two germline ends. The germline gives CDR1 SGHTA, CDR2 FQGTGA. The chain's CDR3 is CASSLQPVTDTQYF. The CDR3 bases are TGTGCCAGCAGCCTACAACCCGTAACAGATACGCAGTATTTT.

The chain recombines TRBV9 with TRBJ2-3; TRBD1 or TRBD2 may be the D gene (6 bases each). The CDR3 is 17 amino acids. V lost 0 bases to trimming and J lost 2 bases, with 16 bases between them. Germline CDR1 SGDLS, CDR2 YYNGEE. The CDR3 DNA reads as TGTGCCAGCAGCGTAGAAGGAGGGGGAGCCATCACAGATACGCAGTATTTT. This gives the protein CASSVEGGGAITDTQYF. The full variable domain, with the rest looked up from reference TRBV9 and TRBJ2-3, is DSGVTQTPKHLITATGQRVTLRCSPRSGDLSVYWYQQSLDQGLQFLIQYYNGEERAKGNILERFSAQQFPDLHSELNLSSLELGDSALYFCASSVEGGGAITDTQYFGPGTRLTVL.

J is TRBJ1-1 and V is TRBV29-1; TRBD1 might be the D (6 bases). The CDR3 is made up of 13 amino acids. The V gene's germline CDR1 is SQVTM and CDR2 ANQGSEA. Trimming removed 4 bases at V and 6 bases at J, with 15 bases between. This chain's CDR3 is CSVVGGPAAEAFF. CDR3 nucleotide sequence: TGCAGCGTTGTAGGGGGGCCAGCCGCTGAAGCTTTCTTT.

The chain uses TRBV9 and TRBJ1-3; D is possibly TRBD1 (6 bases). Per germline, CDR1 SGDLS and CDR2 YYNGEE. Trimming shortened V by 0 bases and J by 3 bases, and 13 bases separated the two germline ends. The CDR3 is 16 residues long. The CDR3 here is CASSVGGRGFGNTIYF. Written as DNA, the CDR3 is TGTGCCAGCAGCGTAGGGGGCAGGGGATTTGGAAACACCATATATTTT.

The chain recombines TRBV28 with TRBJ2-5, with TRBD2 identical over 8 bases. Trimming removed 7 bases from V and 5 bases from J; junction bases left unmatched: 9. This CDR3 has 14 residues. Germline lookup yields CDR1 MDHEN and CDR2 SYDVKM. DNA for the CDR3: TGTGCCAGCATACTAGCGGCTCAAGGGGAGACCCAGTACTTC. Translating it yields CASILAAQGETQYF.